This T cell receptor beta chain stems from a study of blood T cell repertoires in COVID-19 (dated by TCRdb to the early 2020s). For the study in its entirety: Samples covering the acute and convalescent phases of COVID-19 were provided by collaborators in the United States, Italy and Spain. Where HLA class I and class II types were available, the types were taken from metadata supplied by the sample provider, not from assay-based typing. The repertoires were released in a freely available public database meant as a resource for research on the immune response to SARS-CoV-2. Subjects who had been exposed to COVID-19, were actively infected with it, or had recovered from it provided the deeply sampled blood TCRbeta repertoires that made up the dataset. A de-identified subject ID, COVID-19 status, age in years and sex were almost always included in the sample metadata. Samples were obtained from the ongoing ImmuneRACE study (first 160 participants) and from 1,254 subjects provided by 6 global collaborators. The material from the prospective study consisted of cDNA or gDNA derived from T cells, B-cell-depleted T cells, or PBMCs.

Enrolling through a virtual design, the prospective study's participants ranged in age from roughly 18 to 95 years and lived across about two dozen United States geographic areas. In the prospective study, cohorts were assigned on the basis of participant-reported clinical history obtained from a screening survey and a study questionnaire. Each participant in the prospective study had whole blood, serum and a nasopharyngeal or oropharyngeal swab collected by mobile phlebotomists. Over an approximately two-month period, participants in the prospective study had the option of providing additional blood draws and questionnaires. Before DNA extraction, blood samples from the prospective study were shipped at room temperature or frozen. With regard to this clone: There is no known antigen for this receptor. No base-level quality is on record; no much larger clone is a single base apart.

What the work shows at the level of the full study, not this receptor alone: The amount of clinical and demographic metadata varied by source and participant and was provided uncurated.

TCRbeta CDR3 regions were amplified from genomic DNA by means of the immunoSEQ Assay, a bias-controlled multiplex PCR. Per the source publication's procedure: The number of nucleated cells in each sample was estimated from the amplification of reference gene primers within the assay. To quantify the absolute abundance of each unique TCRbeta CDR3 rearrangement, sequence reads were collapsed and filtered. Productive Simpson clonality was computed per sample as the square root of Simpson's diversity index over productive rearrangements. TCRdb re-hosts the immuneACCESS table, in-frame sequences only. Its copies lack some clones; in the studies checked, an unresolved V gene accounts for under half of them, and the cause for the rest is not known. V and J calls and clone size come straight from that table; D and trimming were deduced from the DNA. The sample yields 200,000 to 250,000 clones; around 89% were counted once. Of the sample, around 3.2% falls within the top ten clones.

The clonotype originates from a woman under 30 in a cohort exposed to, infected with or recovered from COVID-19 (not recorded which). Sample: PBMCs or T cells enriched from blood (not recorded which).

The nucleotides are TGTGCCAGCAGCCATTCTAGGGTAGCGGATACGCAGTATTTT. It is translated as CASSHSRVADTQYF. The rearrangement joined TRBV3-1 (or the pseudogene TRBV3-2) to TRBJ2-3; TRBD2 is possibly the D segment (5 matching bases). From the cysteine through the phenylalanine, the CDR3 covers 14 amino acids. The only DNA kept is the CDR3, 42 bases in frame from the first base. Relative to germline, V is 3 bases shorter and J is 6 bases shorter, with 13 bases between their ends. CDR1 and CDR2, looked up from the germline V gene (reference sequence), are LGHDT and YNNKEL.